The 32 T cell receptor beta chains below all came from one sample that was sequenced in a study of human thymus T cells. Thymic samples were excised during corrective heart operations. The protocol was immunoSEQ multiplex PCR, while the TCRdb copy is restricted to in-frame clones and leaves out a portion. The sample carries some 130,000 clones, 90% to 95% recorded once. The specimen sequenced was thymus tissue. These receptors came from a boy less than two years old with a congenital heart defect but otherwise immunologically healthy.

This clone appeared a few times. The chain combines TRBV27 with TRBJ1-6, with D maybe TRBD1 (5 bases). V was shortened by 5 bases and J by 8 bases, with 10 bases between the two germline ends. The CDR3 is made up of 13 amino acids. Germline V gene sequence: CDR1 MNHEY, CDR2 SMNVEV (reference sequence). In nucleotides, the CDR3 is TGTGCCAGCAGTCGAACCAGGGATTCACCCCTCCACTTT. As protein: CASSRTRDSPLHF.

J is TRBJ2-5 and V is TRBV28; D unresolved. The CDR3 length is 13 residues. The V end was cut by 5 bases, the J end by 5 bases, with 12 bases between. Germline lookup yields CDR1 MDHEN and CDR2 SYDVKM. In nucleotides, the CDR3 is TGTGCCAGCAGTATCTACGTCGGGGAGACCCAGTACTTC. Translation: CASSIYVGETQYF. The entire variable domain, with the rest obtained from reference TRBV28 and TRBJ2-5, is as follows: DVKVTQSSRYLVKRTGEKVFLECVQDMDHENMFWYRQDPGLGLRLIYFSYDVKMKEKGDIPEGYSVSREKKERFSLILESASTNQTSMYLCASSIYVGETQYFGPGTRLLVL.

The chain links TRBV4-2 to TRBJ1-3; D gene uncertain. Trimming pared 0 bases from V and 8 bases from J, leaving 11 bases between. Germline loops: CDR1 LGHNA, CDR2 YNFKEQ. The CDR3 has 14 amino acids. The CDR3 loop reads CASSQDLGRDTIYF. The CDR3 region has the DNA TGTGCCAGCAGCCAAGATCTAGGGCGGGACACCATATATTTT.

This rearrangement joins TRBV5-6 to TRBJ2-7; D might be TRBD2 (5 bases). This CDR3 is built from 15 residues. From germline, CDR1 is SGHDT and CDR2 YYEEEE. Trimming took 1 base from V and 7 from J, leaving 18 bases between them. This CDR3 is CASSLKISGALEQYF. CDR3 nucleotide sequence: TGTGCCAGCAGCTTGAAAATCAGCGGAGCCTTGGAGCAGTACTTC.

The rearrangement joins TRBV5-1 to TRBJ2-3; 9 positions match TRBD2. Germline CDR1 and CDR2: SGHRS and YFSETQ. CDR3 length equals 16 residues. J was trimmed by 6 bases and V by 2 bases; bases with no gene match: 10. The CDR3 DNA sequence: TGCGCCAGCAGCTTTGTCGTATCTAGCGGGGTGGATACGCAGTATTTT. Translating gives CASSFVVSSGVDTQYF.

The chain is built from TRBV9 and TRBJ1-3; D remains ambiguous. V was cut by 0 bases and J by 3 bases, with 13 bases left in between. Germline CDR1 is SGDLS and CDR2 is YYNGEE. The CDR3 has 16 residues. The CDR3 loop is CASSVVPGLDGNTIYF. As DNA, the CDR3 is TGTGCCAGCAGCGTAGTTCCGGGGTTGGATGGAAACACCATATATTTT.

The chain carries TRBV6-1 and TRBJ1-2; D perhaps matches TRBD1 (5 bases). Germline CDR1 reads MNHNS; CDR2 reads SASEGT. V lost 2 bases, J lost 4 bases, and 14 bases lay in between. The CDR3 has 15 amino acids. CDR3 sequence: CASSEIGAVSYGYTF. As DNA, the CDR3 is TGTGCCAGCAGTGAAATCGGGGCGGTCTCCTATGGCTACACCTTC.

About this clone: Within the sample, other DNA sequences also encode this same CDR3. The rearrangement uses TRBV19 and TRBJ1-4; tentatively, D is TRBD1 (5 bases). V shed 4 bases and J shed 5 bases, with 11 bases lying between them. The CDR3 sequence is 14 residues long. Per germline, CDR1 LNHDA and CDR2 SQIVND (reference sequence). The CDR3 protein is CASSSDRSNEKLFF. CDR3 DNA: TGTGCCAGTAGTAGTGACAGATCCAATGAAAAACTGTTTTTT.

This rearrangement joins TRBV7-2 to TRBJ2-3, with 8 nucleotides matching TRBD1. This CDR3 contains 14 residues. Germline assignment: CDR1 SGHTA and CDR2 FQGNSA. The V segment lost 8 bases and the J segment 1 base; nucleotides outside the gene matches: 5. The CDR3 DNA reads TGTGCCAGCGACAGGGGTTCGGGCACAGATACGCAGTATTTT. Translation: CASDRGSGTDTQYF.

V and J are TRBV11-2 and TRBJ1-2; TRBD1 might be the D (6 bases). Germline V gene sequence: CDR1 SGHAT, CDR2 FQNNGV. Trimming removed 5 bases from V and 4 bases from J, with 14 bases in between. The CDR3 is 14 residues long. DNA for the CDR3: TGTGCCAGCAGCCGCACAGGGCTAAGCTATGGCTACACCTTC. Translating it yields CASSRTGLSYGYTF.

V is TRBV7-6 and J is TRBJ1-6; 10 bases are a match to TRBD1. The CDR3 runs to 16 residues. V was pared by 6 bases and J by 5 bases, with 7 bases of the junction left unmatched. Germline CDR1 is SGHVS and CDR2 is FNYEAQ. The CDR3 sequence: CASSSRQGADNSPLHF. The CDR3 nucleotides are TGTGCCAGCAGTTCCCGACAGGGGGCTGATAATTCACCCCTCCACTTT.

This clone was found a few times. V and J are TRBV28 and TRBJ1-1; unclear D gene. V was trimmed by 7 bases and J by 5 bases, leaving 14 bases between them. The length of the CDR3 is 13 residues. Germline-derived CDR1 and CDR2 are MDHEN and SYDVKM. The CDR3 sequence is CASTLPKRTEAFF. The CDR3 DNA reads as TGTGCCAGCACTTTGCCAAAGAGGACTGAAGCTTTCTTT.

This clone was detected once. CDR3 region: CASISQGNTIYF. CDR3 DNA: TGTGCCAGCATTTCCCAAGGAAACACCATATATTTT. V gene TRBV6-5 combines with J gene TRBJ1-3; no clear D. The CDR3 totals 12 residues. V dropped 7 bases and J dropped 4 bases, with 8 bases sitting between them. CDR1 is MNHEY, CDR2 SVGAGI, per germline.

V is TRBV6-1 and J is TRBJ2-2; 10 positions match TRBD2. The CDR3 sequence is 16 residues long. The germline V gene encodes CDR1 MNHNS and CDR2 SASEGT. The ends lost 4 bases at V and 0 bases at J; junction bases unmatched: 2. CDR3 in amino acids: CASSASGGSNTGELFF. CDR3 nucleotide sequence: TGTGCCAGCAGTGCTAGCGGGGGCTCGAACACCGGGGAGCTGTTTTTT.

CDR3 amino acids: CASKIQSPNEKLFF. CDR3 nucleotides: TGTGCCAGTAAAATACAGAGCCCTAATGAAAAACTGTTTTTT. This rearrangement joins TRBV19 to TRBJ1-4; D remains unclear. The length of the CDR3 is 14 residues. Trimming took 7 bases from V and 3 from J, leaving 12 bases between them. Looked up from germline, CDR1 is LNHDA and CDR2 is SQIVND (reference sequence).

The chain carries TRBV6-4 and TRBJ2-1, with 15 bases aligning to TRBD2. The junction had 15 bases not matched to a gene; V was cut back by 2 bases and J by 4 bases. The germline V gene has CDR1 MRHNA and CDR2 SNTAGT. The CDR3 consists of 21 residues. The CDR3 reads CASSDVSTGTSGGKGYNEQFF. The CDR3 DNA follows: TGTGCCAGCAGTGACGTTTCGACCGGGACTAGCGGGGGGAAAGGGTACAATGAGCAGTTCTTC.

This CDR3 is CASSQDPGQYNEQFF. The CDR3 DNA is TGCGCCAGCAGCCAAGATCCGGGACAGTACAATGAGCAGTTCTTC. The rearrangement joins TRBV5-1 to TRBJ2-1; 7 bases are a match to TRBD1. Germline CDR1 reads SGHRS; CDR2 reads YFSETQ. This CDR3 spans 15 amino acids. Trimming took 4 bases from V and 4 from J; bases not matched to a gene: 8. Full variable domain (missing parts from reference TRBV5-1 and TRBJ2-1): KAGVTQTPRYLIKTRGQQVTLSCSPISGHRSVSWYQQTPGQGLQFLFEYFSETQRNKGNFPGRFSGRQFSNSRSEMNVSTLELGDSALYLCASSQDPGQYNEQFFGPGTRLTVL.

The J gene is TRBJ2-5, the V gene TRBV2; D not certain. Germline V gene sequence: CDR1 SNHLY, CDR2 FYNNEI. The CDR3 runs 12 residues. V lost 7 bases and J lost 6, with 12 bases in between. The CDR3 DNA follows: TGTGCCAGCAAAGGGCTCGGACAGACCCAGTACTTC. Its protein product is CASKGLGQTQYF.

The table lists this clone with a count of one. The chain links TRBV4-1 to TRBJ2-7, with a weak D call TRBD2 (5 bases). CDR1 and CDR2 from the germline V gene are MGHRA and YSYEKL. This CDR3 is 16 amino acids long. V was shortened by 0 bases and J by 4 bases, with 16 bases between the two germline ends. CDR3 sequence: CASSQEPEAANYEQYF. CDR3 sequence (DNA): TGCGCCAGCAGCCAAGAACCGGAGGCCGCGAATTACGAGCAGTACTTC.

This chain joins TRBV7-2 and TRBJ2-3; D is unclear. The V end was cut by 6 bases, the J end by 1 base, with 2 bases between. CDR3 length: 11 amino acids. Germline V CDR1 and CDR2: SGHTA, FQGNSA. This chain's CDR3 is CASRRTDTQYF. The CDR3 coding sequence is TGTGCCAGCAGACGCACAGATACGCAGTATTTT.

The CDR3, as DNA: TGCGCCAGCAGCGGGACTAGCGGGGCCAGCTCCTACAATGAGCAGTTCTTC. It is translated as CASSGTSGASSYNEQFF. The V call is TRBV4-1, the J call TRBJ2-1; 13 nucleotides align to TRBD2. The CDR3 length is 17 residues. Unmatched junction bases numbered 4, after V lost 5 bases and J lost 0 bases. Germline V CDR1 and CDR2: MGHRA, YSYEKL.

The chain is built from TRBV5-8 and TRBJ2-1, with 8 nucleotides matching TRBD2. The junction had 10 bases not matched to a gene; V was cut back by 0 bases and J by 8 bases. Germline CDR1 is SGHTS and CDR2 is YDEGEE. The CDR3 runs 16 residues. CDR3 sequence (DNA): TGTGCCAGCAGCTTGGCCGTCAGGAGCGGGGGCGATGAGCAGTTCTTC. This translates into CASSLAVRSGGDEQFF.

J is TRBJ1-1 and V is TRBV19; no reliable D call. Germline V gene sequence: CDR1 LNHDA, CDR2 SQIVND (reference sequence). The V gene lost 2 bases and the J gene lost 6 bases, with 10 bases spanning the gap. The CDR3 totals 13 residues. The CDR3 loop is CASSIRVSSEAFF. The CDR3 DNA is TGTGCCAGTAGTATAAGGGTCTCATCTGAAGCTTTCTTT.

J is TRBJ2-7 and V is TRBV9; 7 positions agree with TRBD1. The V gene's germline CDR1 is SGDLS and CDR2 YYNGEE. There are 14 residues in the CDR3. V gave up 1 base and J gave up 3 bases; unmatched junction bases: 4. CDR3 amino acids: CASSVWDRDYEQYF. Written as DNA, the CDR3 is TGTGCCAGCAGCGTATGGGACAGAGACTACGAGCAGTACTTC.

This clone has just a few counts. This rearrangement joins TRBV4-1 to TRBJ1-1; D remains unclear. From germline, CDR1 is MGHRA and CDR2 YSYEKL. Deletions cut 3 bases from V and 1 base from J, with 3 bases between. CDR3 length: 12 residues. CDR3 bases: TGCGCCAGCAGCCAGGGGAACACTGAAGCTTTCTTT. Protein sequence: CASSQGNTEAFF.

V is TRBV10-3 and J is TRBJ1-2; D is unresolved. This CDR3 spans 12 amino acids. The germline CDR1 and CDR2 sequences are ENHRY and SYGVKD. The germline V and J ends were trimmed by 3 bases and 5 bases, with 7 bases remaining between them. CDR3 protein: CAISDGVYGYTF. CDR3 nucleotides: TGTGCCATCAGTGATGGGGTGTATGGCTACACCTTC.

This clone has a handful of counts. This chain connects TRBV11-2 to TRBJ1-6; no firm D call. Germline V gene sequence: CDR1 SGHAT, CDR2 FQNNGV. The V end was cut by 2 bases, the J end by 6 bases, with 8 bases between. This CDR3 has 14 amino acids. The CDR3 DNA is TGTGCCAGCAGCTTATTGGGCGTTAATTCACCCCTCCACTTT. This codes for CASSLLGVNSPLHF.

This clone was seen once. The CDR3 DNA sequence: TGCGCCAGCAGCCAAGATTATAAGGGGTCTAACTATGGCTACACCTTC. Encoded protein: CASSQDYKGSNYGYTF. The chain links TRBV4-3 to TRBJ1-2; D possibly corresponds to TRBD1 (5 bases). In germline, CDR1 is LGHNA, CDR2 YSLEER. The CDR3 is made up of 16 amino acids. Between the trimmed V and J ends, which lost 0 bases and 0 bases, there was a span of 11 bases.

This sequence joins TRBV6-1 and TRBJ2-5; TRBD1 aligns across 10 bases. Per germline, CDR1 MNHNS and CDR2 SASEGT. With 7 bases clipped from V and 4 bases from J, the junction kept 3 bases outside the gene matches. The CDR3 is 13 amino acids. The CDR3 here is CASTGDRGETQYF. The DNA of the CDR3 is TGTGCCAGCACGGGGGACAGGGGAGAGACCCAGTACTTC.

This chain connects TRBV9 to TRBJ1-2; maybe TRBD1 (6 bases). Germline values: CDR1 SGDLS, CDR2 YYNGEE. V was trimmed by 5 bases and J by 6 bases, leaving 8 bases between them. This CDR3 has 11 residues. This chain's CDR3 is CASRRGDGYTF. The CDR3 DNA sequence: TGTGCCAGCAGAAGGGGGGATGGCTACACCTTC.

The chain employs TRBV28 and TRBJ1-5; 7 nucleotides agree with TRBD1. Germline V gene lookup returns CDR1 MDHEN and CDR2 SYDVKM. This CDR3 has 13 residues. With V trimmed by 7 bases and J by 6 bases, 6 bases remained unmatched. The chain's CDR3 is CASNTGDGQPQHF. The CDR3 DNA follows: TGTGCCAGCAACACAGGGGACGGTCAGCCCCAGCATTTT.

The chain employs TRBV19 and TRBJ2-2; D possibly corresponds to TRBD2 (5 bases). The CDR3 is 17 amino acids. Germline V gene data show CDR1 as LNHDA and CDR2 as SQIVND (reference sequence). The V gene lost 2 bases and the J gene lost 0 bases, with 13 bases spanning the gap. DNA of the CDR3: TGTGCCAGTAGTATATTGCTAGCCCCAGCGAACACCGGGGAGCTGTTTTTT. This sequence encodes CASSILLAPANTGELFF. Looking up the rest from reference TRBV19 and TRBJ2-2 gives the full variable domain: DGGITQSPKYLFRKEGQNVTLSCEQNLNHDAMYWYRQDPGQGLRLIYYSQIVNDFQKGDIAEGYSVSREKKESFPLTVTSAQKNPTAFYLCASSILLAPANTGELFFGEGSRLTVL.